These 24 T cell receptor beta chains came from one sample sequenced in a study of T cells and Merkel cell carcinoma outcomes. Only in-frame clones appear in the TCRdb table, and some are missing; sequencing was by immunoSEQ multiplex PCR. The data contain about 15,000 clones, about nine tenths of them singletons. Sequencing input: tumor tissue from Merkel cell carcinoma. These receptors all stem from a human donor with Merkel cell carcinoma.

This clone has a handful of counts. Other DNA sequences in this sample translate to the same CDR3. The chain combines TRBV9 with TRBJ2-3; 12 nucleotides align to TRBD2. There are 17 residues in the CDR3. The germline gives CDR1 SGDLS, CDR2 YYNGEE. J gave up 3 bases and V 0 bases, and 5 bases lay outside the gene matches. CDR3 sequence: CASSVEWGTSGTDTQYF. In DNA form, the CDR3 reads TGTGCCAGCAGCGTAGAGTGGGGGACTAGCGGGACAGATACGCAGTATTTT.

The chain joins TRBV19 to TRBJ2-1; D may correspond to TRBD1 or TRBD2 (5 bases each). V lost 6 bases, J lost 3 bases, and 12 bases lay in between. Germline CDR1 is LNHDA and CDR2 is SQIVND (reference sequence). The CDR3 contains 14 residues. The CDR3 sequence: CASSPGTNYNEQFF. The CDR3 nucleotides read TGTGCCAGTAGCCCCGGGACGAACTACAATGAGCAGTTCTTC.

This clone was detected once. The chain joins TRBV29-1 to TRBJ2-7; D uncertain. Germline CDR1 is SQVTM and CDR2 is ANQGSEA. This CDR3 has 11 amino acids. The ends were cut back, 5 bases at V and 3 bases at J, with 8 bases in the middle. This chain's CDR3 is CSVSAGYEQYF. CDR3 in DNA: TGCAGCGTTTCAGCAGGCTACGAGCAGTACTTC.

This clone has a handful of counts. The gene calls are TRBV27 and TRBJ2-7, with TRBD2 identical over 9 bases. V gave up 0 bases and J gave up 2 bases; unmatched junction bases: 8. This CDR3 is built from 17 residues. CDR1 and CDR2 (germline): MNHEY, SMNVEV (reference sequence). As DNA, the CDR3 is TGTGCCAGCAGTTTATCGGACTCGCGGACTAGCGCCTACGAGCAGTACTTC. As protein: CASSLSDSRTSAYEQYF.

V usage is TRBV5-1 and J usage is TRBJ1-2, with D perhaps matching TRBD1 (6 bases). The CDR3 runs to 16 residues. The germline V gene encodes CDR1 SGHRS and CDR2 YFSETQ. V lost 3 bases, J lost 4 bases, and 19 bases lay in between. The CDR3 reads CASSSGDRKVAYGYTF. CDR3 nucleotide sequence: TGCGCCAGCAGCTCAGGAGACAGGAAGGTTGCCTATGGCTACACCTTC.

V gene TRBV7-8 combines with J gene TRBJ2-7; D remains ambiguous. V was cut by 6 bases and J by 6 bases, with 12 bases left in between. The CDR3 sequence is 12 residues long. Germline lookup yields CDR1 SGHVS and CDR2 FQNEAQ. Written as DNA, the CDR3 is TGTGCCAGCAGTCCTCCCTGGGGCGAGCAGTACTTC. Translated, it gives CASSPPWGEQYF.

This clone appeared a few times. The chain joins TRBV2 to TRBJ2-5; possible D gene TRBD1, 5 bases. The CDR3 extends over 15 amino acids. Trimming took 1 base from V and 10 from J, leaving 19 bases between them. Germline CDR1 reads SNHLY; CDR2 reads FYNNEI. Written as DNA, the CDR3 is TGTGCCAGCAGTGAAGTAATGGCAGGGCAGGGTAGCCAGTACTTC. Encoded protein: CASSEVMAGQGSQYF.

V is TRBV2 and J is TRBJ2-2; weak D call: TRBD2 (6 bases). The germline V and J ends were trimmed by 6 bases and 5 bases, with 10 bases remaining between them. Germline CDR1 and CDR2: SNHLY and FYNNEI. This CDR3 comprises 13 residues. CDR3 sequence: CASRRGGTGELFF. CDR3 nucleotides: TGTGCCAGCAGGCGGGGAGGTACCGGGGAGCTGTTTTTT.

This rearrangement joins TRBV20-1 to TRBJ2-5, with no clear D. There are 11 residues in the CDR3. Trimming stripped 2 bases from V and 5 bases from J, with 6 bases between. In germline, CDR1 is DFQATT, CDR2 SNEGSKA (reference sequence). The CDR3 protein is CSARNGETQYF. CDR3 sequence (DNA): TGCAGTGCTAGAAATGGGGAGACCCAGTACTTC.

This clone was seen a handful of times. The chain is built from TRBV5-4 and TRBJ2-1; tentatively, D is TRBD2 (5 bases). Germline loops: CDR1 SGHNT, CDR2 YYREEE (reference sequence). Trimming removed 1 base from V and 5 bases from J, with 7 bases in between. CDR3 length equals 13 residues. The CDR3 nucleotides are TGTGCCAGCAGCTTGCGGACTGACAATGAGCAGTTCTTC. As protein: CASSLRTDNEQFF.

The chain combines TRBV5-6 with TRBJ1-1; D is possibly TRBD1 (5 bases). From germline, CDR1 is SGHDT and CDR2 YYEEEE. V lost 2 bases, J lost 1 base, and 15 bases lay in between. The CDR3 is 16 amino acids. In nucleotides, the CDR3 is TGTGCCAGCAGCTTTGTATTAGACAGACAGAACACTGAAGCTTTCTTT. Translation gives CASSFVLDRQNTEAFF.

V usage is TRBV30 and J usage is TRBJ1-1; the D is unclear. Trimming stripped 2 bases from V and 3 bases from J, with 4 bases between. This CDR3 has 11 amino acids. CDR1 and CDR2 from the germline V gene are GTSNPN and SVGIG (reference sequence). Here the CDR3 DNA reads TGTGCCTGGAGTCATTACACTGAAGCTTTCTTT. This sequence encodes CAWSHYTEAFF. Based on the CDR3 plus reference TRBV30 and TRBJ1-1, the full variable domain is SQTIHQWPATLVQPVGSPLSLECTVEGTSNPNLYWYRQAAGRGLQLLFYSVGIGQISSEVPQNLSASRPQDRQFILSSKKLLLSDSGFYLCAWSHYTEAFFGQGTRLTVV.

The chain employs TRBV18 and TRBJ2-3; tentatively, D is TRBD2 (6 bases). This CDR3 contains 14 residues. Germline V gene sequence: CDR1 KGHSH, CDR2 LQKENI. Trimming removed 6 bases from V and 4 bases from J, with 14 bases in between. The CDR3 nucleotides read TGTGCCAGCTCCCTAGGGACTCAGGCAGATACGCAGTATTTT. Encoded protein: CASSLGTQADTQYF.

The chain employs TRBV11-2 and TRBJ1-2, with D perhaps matching TRBD1 (5 bases). V lost 5 bases to trimming and J lost 7 bases, with 14 bases between them. The CDR3 consists of 13 residues. From germline, CDR1 is SGHAT and CDR2 FQNNGV. This chain's CDR3 is CASSPGGLSGYTF. CDR3 nucleotides: TGTGCCAGCAGCCCCGGGGGACTATCTGGCTACACCTTC.

The V call is TRBV2, the J call TRBJ1-5; D remains ambiguous. This CDR3 comprises 15 residues. CDR1 and CDR2 from the germline V gene are SNHLY and FYNNEI. The V and J ends lost 3 bases and 3 bases respectively, with 12 bases between them. CDR3 sequence: CASSDLWSYNQPQHF. Written as DNA, the CDR3 is TGTGCCAGCAGTGATCTATGGTCGTACAATCAGCCCCAGCATTTT.

This chain uses TRBV4-2 with TRBJ1-4; D possibly corresponds to TRBD1 (5 bases). Trimming shortened V by 0 bases and J by 4 bases, and 6 bases separated the two germline ends. CDR3 length equals 14 residues. Germline assignment: CDR1 LGHNA and CDR2 YNFKEQ. This CDR3 reads CASSQDRDNEKLFF. The CDR3 coding sequence is TGTGCCAGCAGCCAAGACAGGGATAATGAAAAACTGTTTTTT.

This chain links TRBV11-2 with TRBJ2-5; TRBD2 matches at 10 bases. In germline, CDR1 is SGHAT, CDR2 FQNNGV. V gave up 5 bases and J gave up 4 bases; unmatched junction bases: 10. The CDR3 has 16 residues. In nucleotides, the CDR3 is TGTGCCAGCAGCAGAAAAGCGGGAGGGAATGGAGAGACCCAGTACTTC. Amino acids: CASSRKAGGNGETQYF.

This chain joins TRBV5-1 and TRBJ1-6, with TRBD1 matching 7 bases. The germline V gene has CDR1 SGHRS and CDR2 YFSETQ. The V gene end was trimmed by 5 bases and the J gene end by 8 bases; junction bases not matched to a gene: 7. The CDR3 is 14 residues long. The CDR3 DNA reads as TGCGCCAGCAGACTCCGACAGGGAGATTCACCCCTCCACTTT. This codes for CASRLRQGDSPLHF.

The chain joins TRBV28 to TRBJ1-5; D gene uncertain. Germline V gene lookup returns CDR1 MDHEN and CDR2 SYDVKM. The CDR3 sequence is 15 residues long. V shed 2 bases and J shed 3 bases, with 11 bases lying between them. The CDR3 protein is CASSLIGRNNQPQHF. CDR3 sequence (DNA): TGTGCCAGCAGTTTAATAGGCAGGAACAATCAGCCCCAGCATTTT.

The J gene is TRBJ1-2, the V gene TRBV30, with D possibly being TRBD1 (6 bases). From germline, CDR1 is GTSNPN and CDR2 SVGIG (reference sequence). The germline V and J ends were trimmed by 5 bases and 2 bases, with 9 bases remaining between them. The CDR3 has 12 residues. CDR3 in DNA: TGTGCCTGGGGGACACCCAACTATGGCTACACCTTC. As protein: CAWGTPNYGYTF.

CDR3 DNA: TGTGCCAGCTATAGCACAGATACGCAGTATTTT. Encoded protein: CASYSTDTQYF. The chain links TRBV18 to TRBJ2-3; the D is unclear. Per the germline V gene, CDR1 is KGHSH and CDR2 is LQKENI. This CDR3 is built from 11 residues. V lost 7 bases and J 0 bases, leaving 2 bases between the germline ends.

V usage is TRBV4-2 and J usage is TRBJ1-3; D gene ambiguous. The CDR3 loop spans 16 amino acids. V was trimmed by 1 base and J by 3 bases, leaving 13 bases between them. Germline V lookup: CDR1 LGHNA, CDR2 YNFKEQ. The CDR3 is CASSQGRTDIGNTIYF. The CDR3 nucleotides read TGTGCCAGCAGCCAAGGTAGAACAGATATTGGAAACACCATATATTTT.

The chain employs TRBV5-1 and TRBJ1-1; D unclear. Trimming removed 0 bases at V and 10 bases at J, with 13 bases between. The CDR3 runs to 13 residues. Germline assignment: CDR1 SGHRS and CDR2 YFSETQ. DNA of the CDR3: TGCGCCAGCAGCTTGGAGGGCCCCAAGGTAGCTTTCTTT. Its protein product is CASSLEGPKVAFF. Combining the CDR3 with reference TRBV5-1 and TRBJ1-1 gives the whole variable domain KAGVTQTPRYLIKTRGQQVTLSCSPISGHRSVSWYQQTPGQGLQFLFEYFSETQRNKGNFPGRFSGRQFSNSRSEMNVSTLELGDSALYLCASSLEGPKVAFFGQGTRLTVV.

This clone has only one observation. The chain is built from TRBV19 and TRBJ2-5; D uncertain. Germline V CDR1 and CDR2: LNHDA, SQIVND (reference sequence). CDR3 length equals 15 residues. The germline V and J ends were trimmed by 4 bases and 1 base, with 13 bases remaining between them. This CDR3 is CASSNNVGRQETQYF. CDR3 DNA sequence: TGTGCCAGTAGTAACAACGTAGGTCGCCAAGAGACCCAGTACTTC.